This T cell receptor beta chain was recovered during a study of human T cells and chemical hapten exposure. Germline V gene lookup returns CDR1 MNHEY and CDR2 SVGAGI. Trimming stripped 5 bases from V and 8 bases from J, with 16 bases between. The CDR3 loop spans 15 amino acids. TCRdb redid the calling of the RACE reads with MiXCR, one entry per CDR3 protein. The sample lists about 50,000 distinct CDR3 sequences, 3.5% to 4.5% seen once, with 1.5% to 2% in the top ten. The sample's time point: healthy volunteer bleed at 2 weeks. Extraction yielded total RNA from whole blood (unfractionated). The chain links TRBV6-5 to TRBJ1-6; tentative D call: TRBD1 (6 bases). The sequenced sample was whole blood. This sequence was found in a female donor in good health. Some clones in this sample may be carry-over from other donors' samples. The CDR3 spells CASSVQGWGHSPLHF. CDR3 sequence (DNA): TGTGCCAGCAGTGTTCAGGGTTGGGGGCATTCACCCCTCCACTTT.